The 20 T cell receptor beta chains reported below all come from one sample, sequenced in a study of T-cell memory formation after mild COVID-19. Via MiXCR, TCRdb re-called the 5' RACE reads, giving one row per CDR3 protein. Here the sample spans about 310,000 distinct CDR3 sequences, 19% being singletons. Sequences were obtained from PBMCs or a T cell subset sorted from them (not recorded which). The receptors originated from a man aged 18 to 30 who had mild COVID-19 (a few samples of this study predate the infection). Cell type and time point are not known.

This clonotype was recorded once. This rearrangement joins TRBV2 to TRBJ2-7; D unresolved. Germline V gene sequence: CDR1 SNHLY, CDR2 FYNNEI. Deletions cut 0 bases from V and 8 bases from J, with 5 bases between. This CDR3 is 11 amino acids long. In DNA, the CDR3 is TGTGCCAGCAGTGAAGCCCCGCAGCAGTACGTC. Translation: CASSEAPQQYV.

This clonotype was seen a handful of times. This rearrangement joins TRBV4-1 to TRBJ2-7; D perhaps matches TRBD1 (7 bases). V lost 0 bases, J lost 3 bases, and 12 bases lay in between. This CDR3 contains 15 residues. Germline V gene sequence: CDR1 MGHRA, CDR2 YSYEKL. Here the CDR3 reads CASSQDRGADYEQYF. For the CDR3, the DNA is TGCGCCAGCAGCCAAGACAGGGGGGCCGACTACGAGCAGTACTTC.

The V and J genes are TRBV5-1 and TRBJ1-3, with no clear D. CDR3 size: 16 residues. The V gene lost 0 bases and the J gene lost 4 bases, with 14 bases spanning the gap. Germline V gene data show CDR1 as SGHRS and CDR2 as YFSETQ. The CDR3 region has the DNA TGCGCCAGCAGCTTGGCCCCAAATGTAAGAGGAAACACCATATATTTT. Protein sequence: CASSLAPNVRGNTIYF.

This rearrangement joins TRBV7-2 to TRBJ1-1; D is uncertain. The V end was cut by 2 bases, the J end by 4 bases, with 11 bases between. Germline CDR1 reads SGHTA; CDR2 reads FQGNSA. This CDR3 spans 14 amino acids. The CDR3 nucleotides are TGTGCCAGCAGCTTAATGAAGATGGGCACTGAAGCTTTCTTT. This encodes CASSLMKMGTEAFF.

V is TRBV7-2 and J is TRBJ1-6; TRBD1 agrees at 7 bases. This CDR3 comprises 15 residues. CDR1 SGHTA and CDR2 FQGNSA come from the germline V gene. Trimming took 1 base from V and 14 from J; bases not matched to a gene: 11. CDR3 in amino acids: CASSLGQGSLWALHF. As DNA, the CDR3 is TGTGCCAGCAGCTTAGGACAGGGATCGTTATGGGCCCTCCACTTT.

This clonotype showed up just a few times. The chain employs TRBV7-3 and TRBJ2-2; perhaps TRBD2 as D (6 bases). CDR3 length equals 16 residues. Germline V gene lookup returns CDR1 SGHTA and CDR2 FQGTGA. Trimming pared 3 bases from V and 4 bases from J, leaving 15 bases between. The CDR3 loop is CASSFRASDATGELFF. For the CDR3, the DNA is TGTGCCAGCAGCTTTAGGGCTAGCGATGCCACCGGGGAGCTGTTTTTT. Full variable domain (rest looked up from reference TRBV7-3 and TRBJ2-2): GAGVSQTPSNKVTEKGKYVELRCDPISGHTALYWYRQSLGQGPEFLIYFQGTGAADDSGLPNDRFFAVRPEGSVSTLKIQRTERGDSAVYLCASSFRASDATGELFFGEGSRLTVL.

The chain links TRBV7-2 to TRBJ2-4; no reliable D call. V was trimmed by 6 bases and J by 5 bases, leaving 14 bases between them. The germline V gene has CDR1 SGHTA and CDR2 FQGNSA. The CDR3 contains 14 residues. The CDR3 DNA reads as TGTGCCAGCAGTCCCCTCCCATTACAAAACATTCAGTACTTC. Translation: CASSPLPLQNIQYF.

This clonotype has a handful of counts. This chain joins TRBV9 and TRBJ1-1; 7 positions match TRBD1. J lost 3 bases, V lost 3 bases, and 5 bases had no gene match. Germline V gene lookup returns CDR1 SGDLS and CDR2 YYNGEE. CDR3 length: 14 residues. The CDR3 DNA sequence: TGTGCCAGCAGCGCCCGACAGGGCCACACTGAAGCTTTCTTT. This translates into CASSARQGHTEAFF.

This clonotype showed up just a few times. This rearrangement joins TRBV13 to TRBJ2-1, with D unclear. Looked up from germline, CDR1 is PRHDT and CDR2 is FYEKMQ (reference sequence). The CDR3 contains 10 residues. The V gene lost 1 base and the J gene lost 9 bases, with 1 base spanning the gap. The CDR3 reads CASSLVEQFF. The CDR3 DNA reads as TGTGCCAGCAGCTTAGTTGAGCAGTTCTTC.

This chain links TRBV5-1 with TRBJ2-2; D is tentatively TRBD1 or TRBD2 (5 bases each). The CDR3 loop spans 17 amino acids. Trimming took off 0 bases at V and 4 bases at J, with 16 bases between the two ends. Germline CDR1 is SGHRS and CDR2 is YFSETQ. CDR3 loop: CASSLVGDAPVTGELFF. CDR3 bases: TGCGCCAGCAGCTTGGTTGGGGACGCCCCTGTCACCGGGGAGCTGTTTTTT.

This clonotype was recorded a few times. This chain uses TRBV7-2 with TRBJ2-3; 10 bases map to TRBD2. Germline assignment: CDR1 SGHTA and CDR2 FQGNSA. The junction had 7 bases not matched to a gene; V was cut back by 4 bases and J by 3 bases. The CDR3 length is 16 residues. CDR3 nucleotide sequence: TGTGCCAGCAGCTCCGGAGCGGGGGGGCCGACAGATACGCAGTATTTT. Translation gives CASSSGAGGPTDTQYF.

The chain carries TRBV6-4 and TRBJ2-3, with D unclear. The CDR3 has 10 amino acids. Per the germline V gene, CDR1 is MRHNA and CDR2 is SNTAGT. The ends were cut back, 9 bases at V and 2 bases at J, with 3 bases in the middle. The CDR3 is CARYTDTQYF. The CDR3 nucleotides read TGTGCCAGATACACAGATACGCAGTATTTT.

The chain joins TRBV10-3 to TRBJ2-3; 7 nucleotides line up with TRBD1. Losses at the gene ends were 6 bases for V and 3 bases for J; bases not matched to a gene: 6. The V gene's germline CDR1 is ENHRY and CDR2 SYGVKD. The CDR3 loop spans 14 amino acids. For the CDR3, the DNA is TGTGCCATCAGGAAGGGACAGCGGACAGATACGCAGTATTTT. It translates to CAIRKGQRTDTQYF.

CDR3 DNA sequence: TGCGCCAGCAGCCCGGACAGCTTCTATGGCTACACCTTC. Translated: CASSPDSFYGYTF. The chain employs TRBV5-1 and TRBJ1-2, with D possibly being TRBD1 (6 bases). The CDR3 is 13 amino acids. Germline-derived CDR1 and CDR2 are SGHRS and YFSETQ. Trimming stripped 4 bases from V and 4 bases from J, with 11 bases between.

The rearrangement uses TRBV5-4 and TRBJ2-5; 7 bases are shared with TRBD2. CDR1 SGHNT and CDR2 YYREEE come from the germline V gene (reference sequence). V dropped 4 bases and J dropped 5; count of bases not matched to a gene: 11. This CDR3 is built from 15 residues. CDR3 sequence: CASSPKRGSWETQYF. CDR3 DNA sequence: TGTGCCAGCAGCCCAAAGCGGGGTTCATGGGAGACCCAGTACTTC.

The chain links TRBV10-3 to TRBJ2-5; 7 positions agree with TRBD1. V lost 2 bases, J lost 6 bases, and 3 bases stayed unmatched. Germline values: CDR1 ENHRY, CDR2 SYGVKD. The CDR3 runs 13 residues. The CDR3 sequence: CAISEDRDQTQYF. DNA for the CDR3: TGTGCCATCAGTGAGGACAGGGATCAGACCCAGTACTTC.

This clonotype was observed a few times. This chain links TRBV7-2 with TRBJ1-1, with a weak D call TRBD1 (5 bases). The CDR3 runs to 14 residues. Looked up from germline, CDR1 is SGHTA and CDR2 is FQGNSA. V lost 3 bases, J lost 3 bases, and 11 bases lay in between. Written as DNA, the CDR3 is TGTGCCAGCAGCTTTATCCCCAGGGACACTGAAGCTTTCTTT. This encodes CASSFIPRDTEAFF. The variable domain in full, with the rest retrieved from reference TRBV7-2 and TRBJ1-1, is GAGVSQSPSNKVTEKGKDVELRCDPISGHTALYWYRQSLGQGLEFLIYFQGNSAPDKSGLPSDRFSAERTGGSVSTLTIQRTQQEDSAVYLCASSFIPRDTEAFFGQGTRLTVV.

This clonotype has a count of ten or more. This chain connects TRBV20-1 to TRBJ2-5; tentative D call: TRBD1 (6 bases). V shed 5 bases and J shed 1 base, with 29 bases lying between them. The CDR3 is made up of 19 amino acids. The germline V gene has CDR1 DFQATT and CDR2 SNEGSKA (reference sequence). The CDR3 is CSAVGQSMGIKGPQETQYF. As DNA, the CDR3 is TGCAGTGCTGTAGGACAGTCGATGGGAATAAAGGGACCCCAAGAGACCCAGTACTTC.

The rearrangement joins TRBV12-3 or TRBV12-4 to TRBJ2-1, with D maybe TRBD1 (5 bases). Deletions cut 8 bases from V and 7 bases from J, with 6 bases between. The CDR3 runs 10 residues. The CDR3 coding sequence is TGTGCCAGCCAGGGAAATGAGCAGTTCTTC. This gives the protein CASQGNEQFF.

Of note for this clonotype: Germline is not matched at one junction end, which may reflect a read error. The gene calls are TRBV24-1 and TRBJ2-2; 11 bases are a match to TRBD1. The germline CDR1 and CDR2 sequences are KGHDR and SFDVKD. This CDR3 is 17 amino acids long. CDR3 sequence (DNA): TGTTCCACCAGTGGAGGACAGGGGGCGCCGGTCACCGGGGAGCTGTTTTTT. As protein: CSTSGGQGAPVTGELFF.